These T cell receptor beta chains were read from a single sample in a study of T cell responses to AZD1222 COVID-19 vaccine. TCRdb keeps only in-frame clones here, not all; method: immunoSEQ multiplex PCR. The table lists tens of thousands of clones, roughly 89% of them singletons. The source was peripheral blood, collected on day 0 of AZD1222 vaccination. These TCRs come from an adult in good health. The CDR3 runs from the conserved cysteine through the conserved F or W. D genes are given only for firm matches. Expanded clones are given a class, and other clones once, few, many or no size at all.

j_call	clone_size	d_call	v_call	cdr3_aa	cdr3_nt
TRBJ2-3	NA	TRBD2	TRBV10-1	CASSWTSGRTDTQYF	TGCGCCAGCAGTTGGACTAGCGGGAGAACAGATACGCAGTATTTT
TRBJ2-5	NA	NA	TRBV20-1	CSAYRAETQYF	TGCAGTGCTTACAGGGCTGAGACCCAGTACTTC
TRBJ2-7	NA	TRBD1	TRBV19	CASSRQGANEQYF	TGTGCCAGTAGCCGACAGGGCGCCAACGAGCAGTACTTC
TRBJ2-5	many	TRBD2	TRBV4-2	CASSQDGSSGGAETQYF	TGTGCCAGCAGCCAAGATGGGAGTAGCGGGGGGGCGGAGACCCAGTACTTC
TRBJ1-1	NA	NA	TRBV9	CASSVVQNTEAFF	TGTGCCAGCAGCGTAGTTCAAAACACTGAAGCTTTCTTT
TRBJ2-3	NA	NA	TRBV4-3	CASSQDVGLSTDTQYF	TGCGCCAGCAGCCAAGATGTGGGGCTTAGCACAGATACGCAGTATTTT
TRBJ1-2	NA	TRBD1	TRBV5-8	CASSPLTGRRDHYGYTF	TGTGCCAGCAGTCCCCTGACAGGGCGAAGGGACCACTATGGCTACACCTTC
TRBJ2-2	once	NA	TRBV13	CASSLLVLGNTGELFF	TGTGCCAGCAGCTTACTGGTGCTAGGGAACACCGGGGAGCTGTTTTTT
TRBJ1-2	NA	NA	TRBV21-1	CASSIRLSYGYTF	TGTGCCAGCAGCATAAGGTTGTCCTATGGCTACACCTTC
TRBJ1-1	NA	TRBD1	TRBV6-5	CASLAGGMTEAFF	TGTGCCAGCTTGGCAGGGGGCATGACTGAAGCTTTCTTT
TRBJ1-4	NA	TRBD1	TRBV25-1	CASSDSGTGDEKLFF	TGTGCCAGCAGTGACTCCGGGACAGGAGATGAAAAACTGTTTTTT
TRBJ1-1	few	NA	TRBV12-3/TRBV12-4	CASSLGVFTEAFF	TGTGCCAGCAGTTTAGGTGTGTTCACTGAAGCTTTCTTT
TRBJ1-2	NA	NA	TRBV27	CASSRGAAQGDNYGYTF	TGTGCCAGCAGTAGAGGGGCCGCACAGGGTGATAACTATGGCTACACCTTC
TRBJ1-1	NA	NA	TRBV19	CASSMGGGNTEAFF	TGTGCCAGTAGTATGGGTGGTGGGAACACTGAAGCTTTCTTT